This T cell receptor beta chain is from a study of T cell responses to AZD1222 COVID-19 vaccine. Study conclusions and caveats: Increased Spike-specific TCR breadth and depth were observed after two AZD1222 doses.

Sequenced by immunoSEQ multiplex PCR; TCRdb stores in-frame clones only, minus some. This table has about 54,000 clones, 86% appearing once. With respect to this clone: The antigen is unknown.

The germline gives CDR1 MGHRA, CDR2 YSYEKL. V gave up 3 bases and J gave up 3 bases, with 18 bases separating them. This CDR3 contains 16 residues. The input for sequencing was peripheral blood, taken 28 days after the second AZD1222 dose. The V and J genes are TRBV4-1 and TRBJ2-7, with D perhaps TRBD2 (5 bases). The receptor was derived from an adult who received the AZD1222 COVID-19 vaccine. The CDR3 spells CASSQAPGSRNYEQYF. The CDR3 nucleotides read TGCGCCAGCAGCCAGGCACCGGGAAGCAGAAACTACGAGCAGTACTTC.